This T cell receptor (beta chain) was sequenced in a study of blood T cell repertoires in COVID-19. J gave up 1 base and V 8 bases, and 5 bases lay outside the gene matches. CDR3 size: 14 residues. Germline V lookup: CDR1 LNHDA, CDR2 SQIVND (reference sequence). The repertoire was sequenced with immunoSEQ multiplex PCR; TCRdb's copy has only in-frame clones and lacks some. The sample carries fewer than 250,000 clones, around four fifths recorded once. The TCR comes from a woman between 65 and 79 years old with active or convalescent COVID-19. The chain uses TRBV19 and TRBJ1-1; 9 bases map to TRBD1. The sample taken for sequencing was peripheral blood. CDR3 region: CASLTGQGNTEAFF. Written as DNA, the CDR3 is TGTGCCAGTCTGACGGGACAGGGGAACACTGAAGCTTTCTTT.